This T cell receptor beta chain was profiled in a study of cytomegalovirus exposure and HLA in healthy donors. As for the study in general: A prior analysis found fewer than 120 million unique TCR beta sequences from 170 million or so T cells. Study-wide results and caveats: Another analysis was done later, and it associated roughly 15,000 TCR beta sequences with HLA alleles at 0.05 false discovery rate. The study recorded 164 TCR beta chains that were cytomegalovirus-associated.

Turning to this clone: Its target is unknown.

Both 60 Vbeta primers and 13 Jbeta primers went into the PCR. The table came from immunoSEQ multiplex PCR; TCRdb's copy has only in-frame clones and leaves some out. This sample has 73,000 or so clones, with around 78% found just once. V lost 4 bases to trimming and J lost 2 bases; unmatched junction nucleotides: 8. The CDR3 covers 15 residues. Germline V CDR1 and CDR2: SGHDT, YYEEEE. Sequencing was done on a sample of PBMCs. This clonotype was sampled from a man aged 50-59 years in good health and CMV-seronegative. V gene TRBV5-6 combines with J gene TRBJ1-1, with 7 bases matching TRBD1. This CDR3 reads CASSTSSGGNTEAFF. CDR3 coding DNA: TGTGCCAGCAGCACGTCCTCAGGGGGTAACACTGAAGCTTTCTTT.